The text below deals with one T cell receptor beta chain. Individuals aged roughly 18 to 90 years were recruited from about two dozen US areas. These data belong to a study of blood T cell repertoires in COVID-19. Original data processing: Reference gene primer amplification gave nucleated cell count estimates. Assay: immunoSEQ multiplex PCR; the TCRdb copy retains only in-frame clones and omits some. V, J and clone size are those of that table, while D and trimming were read from the DNA. The sample gives around 300,000 clones, more than 80% of which show up once; less than 2.5% is in the top ten. V lost 0 bases and J lost 3, with 9 bases in between. Germline V gene lookup returns CDR1 SNHLY and CDR2 FYNNEI. The CDR3 has 15 residues.

V usage is TRBV2 and J usage is TRBJ2-4, with D perhaps TRBD2 (7 bases). What was sequenced was PBMCs or T cells enriched from blood (not recorded which). This sequence originates from a woman between 18 and 29 years old who had recovered from COVID-19. The CDR3 here is CASSEAGGVKNIQYF. CDR3 coding DNA: TGTGCCAGCAGTGAAGCAGGGGGGGTCAAAAACATTCAGTACTTC. The variable domain in full, with the rest retrieved from reference TRBV2 and TRBJ2-4, is EPEVTQTPSHQVTQMGQEVILRCVPISNHLYFYWYRQILGQKVEFLVSFYNNEISEKSEIFDDQFSVERPDGSNFTLKIRSTKLEDSAMYFCASSEAGGVKNIQYFGAGTRLSVL.